The clone carrying this TCR beta chain was seen repeatedly, ten times or more. The sample is drawn from a study of T-cell reconstitution after alpha-beta-depleted transplantation in children. The trim removed 3 bases at V and 11 bases at J, leaving 6 bases unmatched. The CDR3 extends over 12 amino acids. CDR1 SQVTM and CDR2 ANQGSEA come from the germline V gene. The authors prepared the TCRbeta library with unique molecular identifiers. TCRdb reprocessed the PCR reads with MiXCR, giving one entry per CDR3 protein. This sample has 490,000 or so distinct CDR3 sequences, with around 12% found just once. Sequences were derived from PBMCs from the stem cell graft donor, sampled from the stem cell graft. This sequence was found in a human donor who donated a stem cell graft to a child with combined immunodeficiency. The V and J genes are TRBV29-1 and TRBJ2-1, with TRBD2 identical over 8 bases. In DNA, the CDR3 is TGCAGCGTTGACCACAGCGGGGGAAAGCAGTTCTTC. Translating it yields CSVDHSGGKQFF.